This record looks at one T cell receptor beta chain sequence and its context. As yet, its antigen is unknown. An end of the junction does not agree with germline; a read error may underlie this. Germline values: CDR1 DFQATT, CDR2 SNEGSKA (reference sequence). The CDR3 has 15 residues. This sample is part of a study of blood T cells in healthy people across ages. Study-level findings and limits: With donor CMV status unknown, expanded clonotype changes were possibly confounded. More naive CD4+ cells and higher diversity were found in long-lived than in aged donors.

Primers used in a second PCR of about 7 to 11 cycles were a sample-barcoded 5' primer and a J-beta primer mix. MiXCR was run by TCRdb on the 5' RACE reads, yielding one entry per CDR3 protein. The sample consists of 800,000 to 950,000 distinct CDR3 sequences, under 35% of them appearing once. The extraction recovered at least 5 micrograms of total RNA per sample. The sample was also reused in another study, on T cells of mothers and their children. That work adds: Related pairs of mothers and children showed slightly higher, non-significant overlap versus unrelated pairs.

The receptor's source is a woman aged 40-49 years in good health. The rearrangement joins TRBV20-1 to TRBJ2-7; 8 bases fit TRBD2. Sequencing was carried out using blood. The CDR3 sequence: CSTRGLAGSSYEQYF. CDR3 in DNA: TGCAGTACTAGAGGTCTAGCGGGCAGCTCCTACGAGCAGTACTTC.